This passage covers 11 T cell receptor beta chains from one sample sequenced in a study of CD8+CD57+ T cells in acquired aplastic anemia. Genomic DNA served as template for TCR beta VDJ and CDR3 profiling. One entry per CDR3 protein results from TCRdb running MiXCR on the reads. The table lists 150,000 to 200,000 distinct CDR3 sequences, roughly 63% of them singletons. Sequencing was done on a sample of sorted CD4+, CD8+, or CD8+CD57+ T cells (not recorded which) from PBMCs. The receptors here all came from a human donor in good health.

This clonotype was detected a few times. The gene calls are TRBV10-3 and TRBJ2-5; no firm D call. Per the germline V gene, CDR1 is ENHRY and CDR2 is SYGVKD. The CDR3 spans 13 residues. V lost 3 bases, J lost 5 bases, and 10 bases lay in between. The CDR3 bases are TGTGCCATCAGTGATGGAGTGGTGGAGACCCAGTACTTC. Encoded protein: CAISDGVVETQYF.

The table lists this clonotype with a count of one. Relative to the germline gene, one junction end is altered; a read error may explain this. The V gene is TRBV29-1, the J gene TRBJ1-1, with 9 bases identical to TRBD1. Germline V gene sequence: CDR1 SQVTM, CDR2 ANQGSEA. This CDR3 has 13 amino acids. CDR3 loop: CSGDQTGGTEDFF. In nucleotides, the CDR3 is TGCAGCGGAGACCAGACAGGGGGAACTGAAGATTTCTTT.

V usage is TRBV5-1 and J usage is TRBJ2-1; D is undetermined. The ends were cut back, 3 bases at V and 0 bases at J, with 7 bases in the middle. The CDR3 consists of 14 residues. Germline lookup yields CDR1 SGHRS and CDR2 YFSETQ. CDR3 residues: CASSSGFSYNEQFF. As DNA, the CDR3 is TGCGCCAGCAGCTCAGGTTTCTCCTACAATGAGCAGTTCTTC.

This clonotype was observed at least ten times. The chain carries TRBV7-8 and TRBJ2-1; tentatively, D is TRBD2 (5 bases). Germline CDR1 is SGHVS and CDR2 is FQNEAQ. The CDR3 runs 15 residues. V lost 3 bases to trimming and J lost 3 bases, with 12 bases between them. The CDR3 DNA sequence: TGTGCCAGCAGCTTTACTAGTCTCCGCTACAATGAGCAGTTCTTC. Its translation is CASSFTSLRYNEQFF.

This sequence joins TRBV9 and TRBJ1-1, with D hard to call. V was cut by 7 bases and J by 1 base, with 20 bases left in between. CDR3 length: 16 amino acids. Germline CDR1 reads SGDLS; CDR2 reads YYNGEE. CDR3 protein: CASRPEVFGSNTEAFF. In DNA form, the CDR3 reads TGTGCCAGCCGCCCTGAAGTATTCGGTTCGAACACTGAAGCTTTCTTT.

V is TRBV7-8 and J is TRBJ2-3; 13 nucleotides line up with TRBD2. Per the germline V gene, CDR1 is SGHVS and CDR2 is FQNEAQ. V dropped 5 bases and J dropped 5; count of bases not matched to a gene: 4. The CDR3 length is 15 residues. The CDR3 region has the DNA TGTGCCAGCAGCACATGGACTAGCGGGAGAGATACGCAGTATTTT. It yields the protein CASSTWTSGRDTQYF.

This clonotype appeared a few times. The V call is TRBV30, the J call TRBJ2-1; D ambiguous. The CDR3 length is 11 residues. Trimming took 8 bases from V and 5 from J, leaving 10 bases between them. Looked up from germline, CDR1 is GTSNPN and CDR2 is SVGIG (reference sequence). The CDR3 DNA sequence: TGTGCCATGGACCGTCACAATGAGCAGTTCTTC. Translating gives CAMDRHNEQFF.

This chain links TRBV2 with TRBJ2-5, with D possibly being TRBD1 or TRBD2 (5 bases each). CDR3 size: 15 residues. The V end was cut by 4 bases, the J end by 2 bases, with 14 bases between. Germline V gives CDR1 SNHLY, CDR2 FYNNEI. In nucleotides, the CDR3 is TGTGCCAGCAGTGGGGACGGATTGCTACAAGAGACCCAGTACTTC. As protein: CASSGDGLLQETQYF.

CDR3: CSARGGLAGVFNEQFF. CDR3 nucleotides: TGCAGTGCTAGAGGGGGACTAGCGGGAGTTTTCAATGAGCAGTTCTTC. The chain joins TRBV20-1 to TRBJ2-1; TRBD2 matches at 14 bases. There are 16 residues in the CDR3. Unmatched junction bases numbered 5, after V lost 1 base and J lost 6 bases. Germline lookup yields CDR1 DFQATT and CDR2 SNEGSKA (reference sequence).

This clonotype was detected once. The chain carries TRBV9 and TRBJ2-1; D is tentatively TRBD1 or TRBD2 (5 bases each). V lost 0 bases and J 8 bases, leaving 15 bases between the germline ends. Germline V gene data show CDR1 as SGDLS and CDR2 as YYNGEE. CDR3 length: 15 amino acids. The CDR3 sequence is CASSVGGVSGDEQFF. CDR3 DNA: TGTGCCAGCAGCGTAGGAGGGGTTTCAGGAGATGAGCAGTTCTTC.

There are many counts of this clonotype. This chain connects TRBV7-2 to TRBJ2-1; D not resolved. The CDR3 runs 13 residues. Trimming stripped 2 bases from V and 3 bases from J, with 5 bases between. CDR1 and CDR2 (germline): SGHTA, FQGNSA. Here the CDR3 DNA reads TGTGCCAGCAGCTTAATCGACTACAATGAGCAGTTCTTC. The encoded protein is CASSLIDYNEQFF.